Presented here are 4 T cell receptor beta chains from one specimen sequenced in a study of blood T cell repertoires in COVID-19. Generated by immunoSEQ multiplex PCR, the TCRdb table keeps only in-frame clones and is missing some. The sample lists 150,000 to 200,000 clones, roughly nine tenths seen once, with approximately 10% in the top ten. What was sequenced was peripheral blood. Receptors originate from a woman aged 55-70 years with COVID-19, enrolled during active disease.

This clone has only a few counts. The gene calls are TRBV5-4 and TRBJ1-2, with D uncertain. Germline V lookup: CDR1 SGHNT, CDR2 YYREEE (reference sequence). The V gene lost 0 bases and the J gene lost 7 bases, with 10 bases spanning the gap. This CDR3 has 13 residues. The CDR3 sequence is CASSLVAVGGYTF. CDR3 coding DNA: TGTGCCAGCAGCTTGGTGGCGGTGGGTGGCTACACCTTC.

The rearrangement links TRBV6-5 to TRBJ1-2, with D tentatively TRBD1 (5 bases). The CDR3 covers 15 residues. Trimming took off 2 bases at V and 1 base at J, with 11 bases between the two ends. CDR1 is MNHEY, CDR2 SVGAGI, per germline. The CDR3 DNA is TGTGCCAGCAGTTACGAGTGGCAGGGTAACTATGGCTACACCTTC. This sequence encodes CASSYEWQGNYGYTF.

This clone has a handful of counts. The chain combines TRBV18 with TRBJ2-1; weak D call: TRBD2 (6 bases). Trimming pared 3 bases from V and 2 bases from J, leaving 14 bases between. The CDR3 extends over 16 amino acids. Germline V gene sequence: CDR1 KGHSH, CDR2 LQKENI. The CDR3 loop reads CASSPLTSVAYNEQFF. The CDR3 DNA sequence: TGTGCCAGCTCACCTTTGACTAGTGTGGCCTACAATGAGCAGTTCTTC.

This clone was detected once. The chain has TRBV19 and TRBJ2-1, with 7 bases lining up with TRBD2. CDR1 LNHDA and CDR2 SQIVND come from the germline V gene (reference sequence). The trim removed 3 bases at V and 4 bases at J, leaving 12 bases unmatched. The CDR3 is made up of 17 amino acids. CDR3 in DNA: TGTGCCAGTAGTATCCGGGGACTAACAGTATTTTACAATGAGCAGTTCTTC. Protein sequence: CASSIRGLTVFYNEQFF.